The clone carrying this TCR beta chain was detected only once. The target antigen is unknown. Primers: 60 Vbeta forward and 13 Jbeta reverse. Method: immunoSEQ multiplex PCR; TCRdb's copy keeps in-frame clones and lacks some. The sample lists 110,000 to 150,000 clones, about 82% occurring once. This record belongs to a study of cytomegalovirus exposure and HLA in healthy donors. The wider study: When fewer than 400 donors were genotyped, roughly 78% of them were found to fall in the Caucasian-associated ancestry cluster.

The V end was cut by 1 base, the J end by 0 bases, with 10 bases between. CDR3 length equals 15 residues. Looked up from germline, CDR1 is SGHVS and CDR2 is FNYEAQ. Study results and limitations: In a later analysis, HLA-C alleles had the fewest associated TCRs, DRB1 alleles the most. Presence/absence results assume similar sequencing depth per donor, which may not hold. Excluded were some V segments that proved indistinguishable, including TRBV6-2 and TRBV6-3.

Specimen: PBMCs. This sequence was found in a male donor in good health and CMV-seronegative. The chain uses TRBV7-6 and TRBJ2-7, with a weak D call TRBD1 (6 bases). The CDR3 DNA reads TGTGCCAGCAGCTTAGGAGGGGGTCGCTCCTACGAGCAGTACTTC. Amino acids: CASSLGGGRSYEQYF.